The source of this T cell receptor beta chain is a study of a mutant IDH1 vaccine in newly diagnosed glioma. Study as a whole: Mean patient age was around 40 years; around 60% were male and roughly 38% female. The earlier regimen, radiotherapy, temozolomide, or both, was most often both. Visit V13 took place at week 47, and visit V12 happened at week 35.

Turning to this clone: Its specificity is unknown.

The data were produced by immunoSEQ multiplex PCR, yet TCRdb's version contains in-frame clones alone and is incomplete. The sample records around 30,000 clones, around nine tenths being singletons. CDR1 is SQVTM, CDR2 ANQGSEA, per germline. With 4 bases removed from V and 5 bases from J, the gap between germline ends came to 15 bases. The CDR3 covers 14 residues. Documented time point: week 47, end of study. A 20-mer mutant IDH1 peptide at 300 ug was injected subcutaneously with topical imiquimod. Patients received eight vaccinations in weeks 1, 3, 5, 7, 11, 15, 19, 23. The genes are TRBV29-1 and TRBJ1-3, with a possible D match to TRBD1 (6 bases). The sequence derives from a woman in her thirties with glioma. Sequenced here: PBMCs, sampled from a glioma patient whose treatment included an IDH1 peptide vaccine. CDR3 in DNA: TGCAGCGTTGTTTCGGGACATGGACGAAACACCATATATTTT. Protein sequence: CSVVSGHGRNTIYF. The whole variable domain, remainder taken from reference TRBV29-1 and TRBJ1-3, is SAVISQKPSRDICQRGTSLTIQCQVDSQVTMMFWYRQQPGQSLTLIATANQGSEATYESGFVIDKFPISRPNLTFSTLTVSNMSPEDSSIYLCSVVSGHGRNTIYFGEGSWLTVV.